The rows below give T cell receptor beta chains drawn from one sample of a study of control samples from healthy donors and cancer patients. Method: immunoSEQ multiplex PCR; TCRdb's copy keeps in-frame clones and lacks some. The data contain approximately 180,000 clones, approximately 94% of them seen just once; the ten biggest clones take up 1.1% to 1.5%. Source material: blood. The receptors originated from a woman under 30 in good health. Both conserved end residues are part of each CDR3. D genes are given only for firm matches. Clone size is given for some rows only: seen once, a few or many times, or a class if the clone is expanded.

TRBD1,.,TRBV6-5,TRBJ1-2,TGTGCCAGCAGACCCGGGACAGGAAACTATGGCTACACCTTC,CASRPGTGNYGYTF
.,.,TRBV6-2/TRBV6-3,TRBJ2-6,TGTGCCAGCCGTTATGCTGGGGCCAACGTCCTGACTTTC,CASRYAGANVLTF
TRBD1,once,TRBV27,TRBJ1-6,TGTGCCAGCACTCGGGGACAGGGAGATTCACCCCTCCACTTT,CASTRGQGDSPLHF
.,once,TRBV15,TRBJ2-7,TGTGCCACCAGCATTGGGGGGGCGGGTGAGCAGTACTTC,CATSIGGAGEQYF
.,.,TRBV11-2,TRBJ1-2,TGTGCCAGCAGCTCTGTACAGGGCCTTAAGTATGGCTACACCTTC,CASSSVQGLKYGYTF
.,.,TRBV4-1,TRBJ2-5,TGCGCCAGCAGCCAGAGCAGGGCTGAGACCCAGTACTTC,CASSQSRAETQYF
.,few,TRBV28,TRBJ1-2,TGTGCCAGCAGACCACCGGGACACTATTATGGCTACACCTTC,CASRPPGHYYGYTF
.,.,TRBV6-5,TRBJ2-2,TGTGCCAGCAGGGGGGTCACCGGGGAGCTGTTTTTT,CASRGVTGELFF
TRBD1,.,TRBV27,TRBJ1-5,TGTGCCAGCGCCTCCCGGACAGGGGTCAATCAGCCCCAGCATTTT,CASASRTGVNQPQHF
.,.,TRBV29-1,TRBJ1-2,TGCAGCGTTGAAGAAGTAGGCAGACCCTATGGCTACACCTTC,CSVEEVGRPYGYTF
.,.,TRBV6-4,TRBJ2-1,TGTGCCAGCAAACCCGACGGATACTACAATGAGCAGTTCTTC,CASKPDGYYNEQFF
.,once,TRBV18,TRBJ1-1,TGTGCCAGCTCACCCCCCGGGGGGCCGGCCACTGAAGCTTTCTTT,CASSPPGGPATEAFF
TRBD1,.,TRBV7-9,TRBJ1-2,TGTGCCAGCAGCCCGACAGGGGGCGCAAATGGCTACACCTTC,CASSPTGGANGYTF
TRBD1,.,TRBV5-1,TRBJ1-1,TGCGCCAGCAGCCAAGGACAGGGGGTGAATGAAGCTTTCTTT,CASSQGQGVNEAFF
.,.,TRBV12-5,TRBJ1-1,TGTGCTAGTGGTATCCTAGAGAGGGAAGCTTTCTTT,CASGILEREAFF
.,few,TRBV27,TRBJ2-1,TGTGCCAGCTCGGCTTCCAGGGAGGATGAGCAGTTCTTC,CASSASREDEQFF
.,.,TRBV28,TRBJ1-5,TGTGCCAGCAAGAGGGATTTCAATCAGCCCCAGCATTTT,CASKRDFNQPQHF
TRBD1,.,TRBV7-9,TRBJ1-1,TGTGCCAGCAGCTTTGCAGGGGGAACTGAAGCTTTCTTT,CASSFAGGTEAFF
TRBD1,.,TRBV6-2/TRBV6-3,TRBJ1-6,TGTGCCAGCAGTCCACAGGGGCGTAATTCACCCCTCCACTTT,CASSPQGRNSPLHF
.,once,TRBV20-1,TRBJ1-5,TGCAGTGCTAGTGTGGGGGCTAGGGATCAGCCCCAGCATTTT,CSASVGARDQPQHF
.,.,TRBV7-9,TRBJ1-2,TGTGCCAGCAGCTTATTGGCAGAACCCACTAGGGGCTACACCTTC,CASSLLAEPTRGYTF
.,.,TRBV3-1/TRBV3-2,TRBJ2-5,TGTGCCAGCAGCCAAGAGACGCGGGGTGAAACCCAGTACTTC,CASSQETRGETQYF
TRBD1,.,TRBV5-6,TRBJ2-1,TGTGCCAGCAGCTTGACAGGGGAGACCAATGAGCAGTTCTTC,CASSLTGETNEQFF
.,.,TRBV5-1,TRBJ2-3,TGCGCCAGCAGCTTGGACGGATACACAGATACGCAGTATTTT,CASSLDGYTDTQYF
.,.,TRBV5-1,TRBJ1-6,TGCGCCAGCAGCTTGGGTCTAGGGGGTGAGTCACCCCTCCACTTT,CASSLGLGGESPLHF
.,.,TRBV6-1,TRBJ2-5,TGTGCCAGCAGTGAAGCGCTCAGGGGAGCGGGGCAAGAGACCCAGTACTTC,CASSEALRGAGQETQYF
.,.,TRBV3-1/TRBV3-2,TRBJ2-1,TGTGCCAGCAGCCAATCACCGGGCTCCTACAATGAGCAGTTCTTC,CASSQSPGSYNEQFF
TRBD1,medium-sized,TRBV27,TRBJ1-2,TGTGCCAGCAGGGGACAGGGGCCCTATGGCTACACCTTC,CASRGQGPYGYTF
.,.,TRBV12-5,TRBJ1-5,TGTGCTAGTGGTTTGGAGGGGTTCAGGGTGCCCCAGCATTTT,CASGLEGFRVPQHF
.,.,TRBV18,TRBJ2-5,TGTGCCAGCTCTCGCTTCCAAGAGACCCAGTACTTC,CASSRFQETQYF
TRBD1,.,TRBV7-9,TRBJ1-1,TGTGCCAGCAGCCGTCCGACACAGGGGGGGCGGGCTGAAGCTTTCTTT,CASSRPTQGGRAEAFF
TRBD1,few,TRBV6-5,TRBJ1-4,TGTGCCAGCATGTATGGGACAGGGGGCGAAAAACTGTTTTTT,CASMYGTGGEKLFF
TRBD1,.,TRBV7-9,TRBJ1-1,TGTGCCAGCAGCAAACAGGGGCCTCTGAACACTGAAGCTTTCTTT,CASSKQGPLNTEAFF
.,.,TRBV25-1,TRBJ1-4,TGTGCCAGCAGTGAATTCTGGGGGACTGGAAAACTGTTTTTT,CASSEFWGTGKLFF